This is a list of T cell receptor beta chains from one sample in a study of shared clonotypes between healthy human individuals. Method: immunoSEQ multiplex PCR; TCRdb's copy keeps in-frame clones and lacks some. The table shows about 1.5 million clones, with 95% to 99% occurring only once. Input material: naive CD4+ T cells sorted from blood. The receptor set was obtained from a man aged 30-40 years in good health. Each CDR3 is given with its conserved first and last residue. The D gene is left open where the match is weak. Only part of the rows carry a size: once, few, many, or a class if the clone is expanded.

clone_size	v_call	j_call	d_call	cdr3_nt	cdr3_aa
.	TRBV11-3	TRBJ2-7	TRBD2	TGTGCCAGCAGCTTAGGTGGGCTAGCGGACTACGAGCAGTACTTC	CASSLGGLADYEQYF
.	TRBV6-5	TRBJ2-7	.	TGTGCCAGCAGTTCCCGGGACCAGGGCGAGCAGTACTTC	CASSSRDQGEQYF
.	TRBV5-1	TRBJ2-2	.	TGCGCCAGCAGCTTTGGTTTGTTGGGGAACGGCGGGGAGCTGTTTTTT	CASSFGLLGNGGELFF
.	TRBV20-1	TRBJ1-4	.	TGCAGCCCTCAGAGAAATGAAAAACTGTTTTTT	CSPQRNEKLFF
.	TRBV7-8	TRBJ1-1	TRBD1	TGTGCCAGCAGCTCCTGGGACAGAACAGAAGCTTTCTTT	CASSSWDRTEAFF
once	TRBV5-4	TRBJ1-4	TRBD1	TGTGCCAGCAGCTACGGGACAGGGGGCAGTGAAAAACTGTTTTTT	CASSYGTGGSEKLFF
.	TRBV6-1	TRBJ1-1	.	TGTGCCAGCAGCCCTCAAGGCAACACTGAAGCTTTCTTT	CASSPQGNTEAFF
once	TRBV11-2	TRBJ2-3	.	TGTGCCAGCAGCCCGAGGCGCAGGGTCACAGATACGCAGTATTTT	CASSPRRRVTDTQYF
.	TRBV5-5	TRBJ2-5	TRBD1	TGTGCCAGCAGCTTAGGGACAGGAAAAGAGACCCAGTACTTC	CASSLGTGKETQYF
.	TRBV10-2	TRBJ2-1	TRBD2	TGCGCCAGCACCGGGACTAGCGGGTTGAGCTCCTACAATGAGCAGTTCTTC	CASTGTSGLSSYNEQFF
.	TRBV5-1	TRBJ2-3	TRBD1	TGCGCCAGCAGTAGCAGGGGGTTAGGCACAGATACGCAGTATTTT	CASSSRGLGTDTQYF
.	TRBV9	TRBJ2-7	.	TGTGCCAGCAGCGTAGATATTAGGGGGGACGAGCAGTACTTC	CASSVDIRGDEQYF
.	TRBV7-9	TRBJ1-4	.	TGTGCCAGCAGCCCACGGACTAATGAAAAACTGTTTTTT	CASSPRTNEKLFF
once	TRBV4-1	TRBJ2-7	TRBD1	TGCGCCAGCAGCCAAGCGGGGACAGGGGTATACGAGCAGTACTTC	CASSQAGTGVYEQYF
.	TRBV7-8	TRBJ2-1	TRBD2	TGTGCCAGCAGGGGACTAGCGGGATATGAGCAGTTCTTC	CASRGLAGYEQFF
.	TRBV28	TRBJ2-6	.	TGTGCCAGCAGTTTTCGGACAGCCCGCTCTGGGGCCAACGTCCTGACTTTC	CASSFRTARSGANVLTF
.	TRBV19	TRBJ1-2	TRBD1	TGTGCCAGTAGTTTCGGACAGGGGCGCTATGGCTACACCTTC	CASSFGQGRYGYTF
.	TRBV29-1	TRBJ1-5	.	TGCAGCGTAAAAAACGGGATAAATCAGCCCCAGCATTTT	CSVKNGINQPQHF
once	TRBV5-1	TRBJ2-5	.	TGCGCCAGCAGCTCACAGGGTTTTCAGCACCAAGAGACCCAGTACTTC	CASSSQGFQHQETQYF
once	TRBV5-1	TRBJ2-3	.	TGCGCCAGCAGCCAAACCCAATTTACAGATACGCAGTATTTT	CASSQTQFTDTQYF